This T cell receptor beta chain is drawn from a study of cytomegalovirus exposure and HLA in healthy donors. Study-level information: About 85 million unique TCR sequences came from HLA-typed donors in an early release. General study findings and limits: Solely CMV serostatus was available to characterize immune exposure. A missense variant in DCLRE1C was later tied to TCR beta V- and J-gene trimming.

About this clone itself: Its antigen remains unidentified.

In the PCR, 60 Vbeta and 13 Jbeta primers were used. The method was immunoSEQ multiplex PCR; TCRdb's version includes in-frame clones alone and lacks a portion of them. This table holds about 110,000 clones, roughly 80% found once. V trimming: 6 bases; J trimming: 7 bases; junction bases outside the gene matches: 13. The CDR3 covers 15 residues. Per germline, CDR1 SGHAT and CDR2 FQNNGV. The rearrangement joins TRBV11-2 to TRBJ2-5; 8 positions agree with TRBD2. The material sequenced was PBMCs. The TCR comes from a man under 40 in good health and CMV-seropositive. CDR3 coding DNA: TGTGCCAGCAGTGCGAACCGGGGGGGCCCAGTGACCCAGTACTTC. Amino acids: CASSANRGGPVTQYF.